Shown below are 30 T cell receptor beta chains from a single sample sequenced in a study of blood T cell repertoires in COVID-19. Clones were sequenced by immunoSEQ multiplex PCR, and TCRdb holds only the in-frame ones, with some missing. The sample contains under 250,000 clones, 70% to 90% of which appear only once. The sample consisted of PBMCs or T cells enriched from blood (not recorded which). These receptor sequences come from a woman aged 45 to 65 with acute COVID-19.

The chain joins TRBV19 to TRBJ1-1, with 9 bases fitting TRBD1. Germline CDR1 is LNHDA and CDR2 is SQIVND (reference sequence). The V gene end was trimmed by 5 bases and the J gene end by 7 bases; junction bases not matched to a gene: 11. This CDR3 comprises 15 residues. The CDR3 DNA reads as TGTGCCAGTAGTGGACGGACAGGGGCCCTTTATGAAGCTTTCTTT. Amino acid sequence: CASSGRTGALYEAFF.

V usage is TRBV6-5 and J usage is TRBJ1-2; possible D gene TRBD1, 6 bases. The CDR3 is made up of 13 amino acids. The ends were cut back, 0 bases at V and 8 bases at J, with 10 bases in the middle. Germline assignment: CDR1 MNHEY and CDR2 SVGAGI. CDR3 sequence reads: CASSYSTGEGYTF. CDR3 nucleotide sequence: TGTGCCAGCAGTTACTCGACAGGAGAGGGCTACACCTTC.

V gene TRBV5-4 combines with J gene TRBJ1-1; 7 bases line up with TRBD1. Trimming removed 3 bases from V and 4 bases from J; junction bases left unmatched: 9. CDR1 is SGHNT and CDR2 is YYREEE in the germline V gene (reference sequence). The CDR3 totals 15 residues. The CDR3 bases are TGTGCCAGCAGCTCACAGGGGATTTTGCCCACTGAAGCTTTCTTT. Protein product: CASSSQGILPTEAFF.

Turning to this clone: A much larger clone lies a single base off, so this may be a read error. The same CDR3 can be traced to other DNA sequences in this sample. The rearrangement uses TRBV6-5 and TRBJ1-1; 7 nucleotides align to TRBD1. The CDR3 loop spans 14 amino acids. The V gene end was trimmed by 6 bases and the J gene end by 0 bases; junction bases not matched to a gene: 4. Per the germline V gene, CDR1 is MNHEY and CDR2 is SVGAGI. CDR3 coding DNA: TGTGCCAGCAGCTACGGGACAGTGAACACTGAAGCTTTCTTT. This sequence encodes CASSYGTVNTEAFF.

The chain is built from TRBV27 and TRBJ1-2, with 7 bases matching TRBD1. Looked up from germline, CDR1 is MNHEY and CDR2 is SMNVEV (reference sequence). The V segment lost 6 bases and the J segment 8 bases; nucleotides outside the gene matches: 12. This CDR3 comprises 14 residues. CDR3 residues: CASSSIDRVQGYTF. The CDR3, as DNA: TGTGCCAGCAGCTCTATCGACAGGGTACAAGGCTACACCTTC.

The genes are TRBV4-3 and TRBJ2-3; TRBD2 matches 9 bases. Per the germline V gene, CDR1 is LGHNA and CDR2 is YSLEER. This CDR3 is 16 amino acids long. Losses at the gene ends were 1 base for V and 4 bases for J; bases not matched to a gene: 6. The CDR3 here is CASSQGRGGASDTQYF. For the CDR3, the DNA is TGCGCCAGCAGCCAAGGGCGCGGGGGGGCCTCAGATACGCAGTATTTT.

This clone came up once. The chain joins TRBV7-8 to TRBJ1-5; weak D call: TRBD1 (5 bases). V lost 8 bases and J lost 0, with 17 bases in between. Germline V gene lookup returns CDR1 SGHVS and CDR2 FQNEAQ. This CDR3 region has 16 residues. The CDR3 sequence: CASAPEGLNSNQPQHF. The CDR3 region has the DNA TGTGCCAGCGCCCCGGAGGGGTTGAATAGCAATCAGCCCCAGCATTTT. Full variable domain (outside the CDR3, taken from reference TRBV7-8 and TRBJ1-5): GAGVSQSPRYKVAKRGQDVALRCDPISGHVSLFWYQQALGQGPEFLTYFQNEAQLDKSGLPSDRFFAERPEGSVSTLKIQRTQQEDSAVYLCASAPEGLNSNQPQHFGDGTRLSIL.

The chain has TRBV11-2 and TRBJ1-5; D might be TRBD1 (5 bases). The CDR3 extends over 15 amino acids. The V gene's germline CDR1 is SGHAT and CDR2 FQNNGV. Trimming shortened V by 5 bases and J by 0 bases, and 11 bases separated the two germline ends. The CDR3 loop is CASSRGSNSNQPQHF. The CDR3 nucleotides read TGTGCCAGCAGCCGGGGGTCCAATAGCAATCAGCCCCAGCATTTT.

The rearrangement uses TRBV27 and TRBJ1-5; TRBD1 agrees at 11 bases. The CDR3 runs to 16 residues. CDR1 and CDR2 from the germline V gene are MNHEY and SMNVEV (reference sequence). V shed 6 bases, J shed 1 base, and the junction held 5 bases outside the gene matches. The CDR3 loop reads CASSPGQGASNQPQHF. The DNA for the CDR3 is TGTGCCAGCAGCCCTGGACAGGGGGCAAGCAATCAGCCCCAGCATTTT.

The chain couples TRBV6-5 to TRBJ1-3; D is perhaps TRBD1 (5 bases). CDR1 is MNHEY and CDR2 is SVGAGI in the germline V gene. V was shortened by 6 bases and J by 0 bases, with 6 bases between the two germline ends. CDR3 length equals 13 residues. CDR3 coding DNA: TGTGCCAGCAGCACAGGCTCTGGAAACACCATATATTTT. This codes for CASSTGSGNTIYF.

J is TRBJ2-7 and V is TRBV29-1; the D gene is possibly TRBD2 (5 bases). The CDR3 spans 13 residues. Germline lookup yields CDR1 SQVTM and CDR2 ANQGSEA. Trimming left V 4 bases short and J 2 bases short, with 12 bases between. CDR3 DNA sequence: TGCAGCGTTGTTATGGACTCAGCCTACGAGCAGTACTTC. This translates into CSVVMDSAYEQYF.

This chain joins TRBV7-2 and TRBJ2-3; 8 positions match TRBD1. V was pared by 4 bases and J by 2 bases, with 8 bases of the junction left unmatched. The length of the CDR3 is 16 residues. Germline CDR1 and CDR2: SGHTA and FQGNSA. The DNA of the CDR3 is TGTGCCAGCAGCTGGGACAGGAAGACACTCACAGATACGCAGTATTTT. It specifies CASSWDRKTLTDTQYF.

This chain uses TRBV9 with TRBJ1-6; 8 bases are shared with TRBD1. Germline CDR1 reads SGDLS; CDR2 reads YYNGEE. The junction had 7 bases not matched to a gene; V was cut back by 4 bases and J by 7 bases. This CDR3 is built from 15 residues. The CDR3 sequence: CASSTGQGGNSPLHF. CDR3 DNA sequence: TGTGCCAGCAGCACCGGACAGGGTGGGAATTCACCCCTCCACTTT.

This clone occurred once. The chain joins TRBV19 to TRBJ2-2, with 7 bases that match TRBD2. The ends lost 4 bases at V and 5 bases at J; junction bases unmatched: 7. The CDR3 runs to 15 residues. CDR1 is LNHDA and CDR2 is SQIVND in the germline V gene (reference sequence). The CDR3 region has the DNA TGTGCCAGTAGTAGGGAGGGACCTGTTACCGGGGAGCTGTTTTTT. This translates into CASSREGPVTGELFF.

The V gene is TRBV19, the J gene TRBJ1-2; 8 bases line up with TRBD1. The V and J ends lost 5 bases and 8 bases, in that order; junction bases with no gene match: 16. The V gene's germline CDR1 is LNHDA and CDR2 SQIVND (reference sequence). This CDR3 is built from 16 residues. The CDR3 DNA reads TGTGCCAGTAGTCCTCGTTATGACAGGGGTTCATGGGGCTACACCTTC. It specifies CASSPRYDRGSWGYTF.

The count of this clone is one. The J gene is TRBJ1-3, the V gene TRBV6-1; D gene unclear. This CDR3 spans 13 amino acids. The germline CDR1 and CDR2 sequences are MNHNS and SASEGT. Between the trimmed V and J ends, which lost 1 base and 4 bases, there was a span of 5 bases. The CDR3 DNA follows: TGTGCCAGCAGTGAAGAAGCCGGAAACACCATATATTTT. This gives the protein CASSEEAGNTIYF.

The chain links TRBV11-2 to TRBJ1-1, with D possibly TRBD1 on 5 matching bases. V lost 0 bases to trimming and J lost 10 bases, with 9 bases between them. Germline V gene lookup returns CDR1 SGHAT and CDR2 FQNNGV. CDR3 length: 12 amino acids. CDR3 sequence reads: CASSLEGLGAFF. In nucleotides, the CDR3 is TGTGCCAGCAGCTTAGAGGGACTTGGAGCTTTCTTT.

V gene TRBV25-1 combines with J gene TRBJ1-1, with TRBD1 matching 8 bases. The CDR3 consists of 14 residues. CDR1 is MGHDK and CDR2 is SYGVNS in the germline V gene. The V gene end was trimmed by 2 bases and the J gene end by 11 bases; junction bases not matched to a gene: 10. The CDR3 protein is CASSEEVHRGGAFF. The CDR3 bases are TGTGCCAGCAGTGAAGAGGTTCACAGGGGGGGGGCTTTCTTT.

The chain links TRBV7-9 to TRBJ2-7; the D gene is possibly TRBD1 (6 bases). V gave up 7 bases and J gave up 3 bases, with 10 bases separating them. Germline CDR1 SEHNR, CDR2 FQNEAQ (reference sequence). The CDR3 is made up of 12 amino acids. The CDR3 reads CASTQGSYEQYF. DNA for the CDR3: TGTGCCAGCACCCAGGGGAGCTACGAGCAGTACTTC.

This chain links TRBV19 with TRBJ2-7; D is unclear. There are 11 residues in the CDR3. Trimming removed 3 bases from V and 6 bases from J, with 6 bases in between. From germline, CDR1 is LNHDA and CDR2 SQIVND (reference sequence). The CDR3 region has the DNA TGTGCCAGTAGTATCCCAGGCGAGCAGTACTTC. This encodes CASSIPGEQYF.

CDR3 amino acids: CATLTPRDTSIQFF. In DNA, the CDR3 is TGTGCCACTCTAACCCCCCGAGATACCTCGATCCAGTTCTTC. J is TRBJ2-1 and V is TRBV6-6; D not resolved. CDR3 length: 14 amino acids. Trimming took off 10 bases at V and 13 bases at J, with 26 bases between the two ends. Per germline, CDR1 MNHNY and CDR2 SVGAGI (reference sequence).

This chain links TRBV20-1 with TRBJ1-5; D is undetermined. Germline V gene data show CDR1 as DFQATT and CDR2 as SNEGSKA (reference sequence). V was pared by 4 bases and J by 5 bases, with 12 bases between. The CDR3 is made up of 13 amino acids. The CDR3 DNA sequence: TGCAGTGCTAATGAAGGGCGGGATCAGCCCCAGCATTTT. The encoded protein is CSANEGRDQPQHF.

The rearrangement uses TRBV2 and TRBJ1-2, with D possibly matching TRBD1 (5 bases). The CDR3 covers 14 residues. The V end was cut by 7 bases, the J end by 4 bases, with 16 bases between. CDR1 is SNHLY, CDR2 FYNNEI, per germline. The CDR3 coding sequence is TGTGCCAGCAACTCTGGGGCTAAAACCTATGGCTACACCTTC. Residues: CASNSGAKTYGYTF.

CDR3 nucleotide sequence: TGTGCCTGGACAGGGGGAATACTTAATTCACCCCTCCACTTT. Translating it yields CAWTGGILNSPLHF. J is TRBJ1-6 and V is TRBV30, with TRBD1 identical over 7 bases. This CDR3 region has 14 residues. J gave up 6 bases and V 4 bases, and 6 bases lay outside the gene matches. From germline, CDR1 is GTSNPN and CDR2 SVGIG (reference sequence).

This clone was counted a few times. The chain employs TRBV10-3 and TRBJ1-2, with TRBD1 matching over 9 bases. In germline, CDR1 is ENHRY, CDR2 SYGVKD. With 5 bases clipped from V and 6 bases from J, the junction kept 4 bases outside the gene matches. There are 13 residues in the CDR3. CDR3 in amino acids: CAISPGQGDGYTF. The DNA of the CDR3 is TGTGCCATCAGTCCGGGACAGGGAGATGGCTACACCTTC.

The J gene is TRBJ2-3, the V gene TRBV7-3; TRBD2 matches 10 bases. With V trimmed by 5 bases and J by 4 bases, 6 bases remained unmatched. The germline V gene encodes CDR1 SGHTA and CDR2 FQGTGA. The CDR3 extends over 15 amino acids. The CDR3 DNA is TGTGCCAGCAGCCGAGCGGGGGGGCTGGCAGATACGCAGTATTTT. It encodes CASSRAGGLADTQYF.

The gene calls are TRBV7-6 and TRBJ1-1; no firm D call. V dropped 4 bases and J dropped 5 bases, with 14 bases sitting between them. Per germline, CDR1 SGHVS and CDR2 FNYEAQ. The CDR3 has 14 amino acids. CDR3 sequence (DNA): TGTGCCAGCAGCTCCTCCGAGGGCCGAACTGAAGCTTTCTTT. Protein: CASSSSEGRTEAFF.

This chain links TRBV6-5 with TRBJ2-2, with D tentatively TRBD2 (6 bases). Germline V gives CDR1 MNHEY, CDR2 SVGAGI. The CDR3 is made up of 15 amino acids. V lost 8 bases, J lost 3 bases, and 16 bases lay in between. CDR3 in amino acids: CASGSGGTYTGELFF. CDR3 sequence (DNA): TGTGCCAGCGGCAGTGGGGGGACGTACACCGGGGAGCTGTTTTTT.

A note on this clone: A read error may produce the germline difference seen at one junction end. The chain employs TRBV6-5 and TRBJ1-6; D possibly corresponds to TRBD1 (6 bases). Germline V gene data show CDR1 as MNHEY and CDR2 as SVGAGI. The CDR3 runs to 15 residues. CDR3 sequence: CASTYWGGSNSPLHF. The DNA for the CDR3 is TGTGCCAGCACTTACTGGGGGGGCTCAAATTCACCCCTCCACTTT.

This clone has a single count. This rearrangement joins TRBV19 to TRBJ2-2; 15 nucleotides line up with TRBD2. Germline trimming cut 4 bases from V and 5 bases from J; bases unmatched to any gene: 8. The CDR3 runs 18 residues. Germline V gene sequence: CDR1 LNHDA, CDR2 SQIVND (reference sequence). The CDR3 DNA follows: TGTGCCAGTAGTACCGGACTAGCGGGGGGGCTCACTACCGGGGAGCTGTTTTTT. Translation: CASSTGLAGGLTTGELFF.